This T cell receptor beta chain was profiled in a study of CD8+CD57+ T cells in acquired aplastic anemia. Germline CDR1 ENHRY, CDR2 SYGVKD. Trimming removed 6 bases from V and 9 bases from J; junction bases left unmatched: 11. There are 15 residues in the CDR3. Genomic DNA constituted the template upon which TCR beta VDJ and CDR3 profiling was performed. TCRdb recomputed calls from the reads with MiXCR, one row per CDR3 protein. The sample lists about 210,000 distinct CDR3 sequences, roughly 35% occurring once. V is TRBV10-3 and J is TRBJ2-4; 10 positions agree with TRBD2. The receptor was derived from a human donor in good health, serving as a control. Sequenced input: sorted CD4+, CD8+, or CD8+CD57+ T cells (not recorded which) from PBMCs. The CDR3: CAISSPTSGIAIQYF. CDR3 in DNA: TGTGCCATCAGCTCACCAACTAGCGGGATAGCCATTCAGTACTTC.